This TCR beta chain stems from a study of response to subunit inactivated influenza vaccine. The study, taken as a whole, reports: Each seasonal influenza vaccination recruits few new T cells, the authors suggested.

V dropped 3 bases and J dropped 8 bases, with 16 bases sitting between them. Germline assignment: CDR1 KGHSH and CDR2 LQKENI. This CDR3 contains 15 residues. Points on this clonotype: Its antigen is currently unknown.

TCRdb processed the RT-PCR reads anew with MiXCR; each CDR3 protein has one entry. Of a few hundred thousand distinct CDR3 sequences in the sample, approximately 11% are singletons; the top ten hold over 9.5%. Sequences were derived from PBMCs from blood, sampled roughly 6 weeks after vaccination. The receptor was derived from a middle-aged man who received an inactivated influenza vaccine. The V call is TRBV18, the J call TRBJ2-2; D remains ambiguous. CDR3 protein: CASSPPKTPPGELFF. The CDR3 nucleotides are TGTGCCAGCTCACCCCCCAAGACCCCACCAGGGGAGCTGTTTTTT.